Listed below are T cell receptor beta chains from one sample, sequenced in a study of T cells in Graves' hyperthyroidism and ophthalmopathy. Each CDR3 protein is one row after TCRdb ran MiXCR on the multiplex PCR reads. The data show under 200,000 distinct CDR3 sequences, with just under 9.5% seen just once and 22% held by the top ten. Input material: blood. The receptors were sampled from a woman aged 18-29 years with Graves' hyperthyroidism that later progressed to Graves' ophthalmopathy. The CDR3 runs from the conserved cysteine through the conserved F or W. D genes are given only for firm matches. Only some rows state a clone size, as once, few, many or a class for expanded clones.

j_call: TRBJ2-5
d_call: .
v_call: TRBV10-3
clone_size: many
cdr3_nt: TGTGCCATCAGTGAAATGGCCTCCGAGACCCAGTACTTC
cdr3_aa: CAISEMASETQYF

j_call: TRBJ2-7
d_call: TRBD2
v_call: TRBV15
clone_size: many
cdr3_nt: TGTGCCACCAGCAGACTACTAGCGGGAGTTCGACCCTCCTCCTACGAGCAGTACTTC
cdr3_aa: CATSRLLAGVRPSSYEQYF

j_call: TRBJ1-1
d_call: .
v_call: TRBV27
clone_size: many
cdr3_nt: TGTGCCAGCAGTTTATTTACAGGCGCCACTGAAGCTTTCTTT
cdr3_aa: CASSLFTGATEAFF

j_call: TRBJ1-2
d_call: .
v_call: TRBV4-1
clone_size: few
cdr3_nt: TGCGCCAGCAGCCAATTTCGAGGGACTGGCTACACCTTC
cdr3_aa: CASSQFRGTGYTF

j_call: TRBJ2-7
d_call: .
v_call: TRBV3-1
clone_size: many
cdr3_nt: TGTGCCAGCAGCCAAGGCGTATACGAGCAGTACTTC
cdr3_aa: CASSQGVYEQYF

j_call: TRBJ2-7
d_call: .
v_call: TRBV4-1
clone_size: many
cdr3_nt: TGCGCCAGCAGGCCTGCAGTGGGAGACTACGAGCAGTACTTC
cdr3_aa: CASRPAVGDYEQYF

j_call: TRBJ2-1
d_call: TRBD2
v_call: TRBV9
clone_size: .
cdr3_nt: TGTGCCAGCAGCCCTGGGGGACTAGCGGGAGGGAACTACAATGAGCAGTTCTTC
cdr3_aa: CASSPGGLAGGNYNEQFF

j_call: TRBJ1-2
d_call: TRBD1
v_call: TRBV6-1
clone_size: many
cdr3_nt: TGTGCCAGCAGACCCTGGGACAGGGAATATGGCTACACCTTC
cdr3_aa: CASRPWDREYGYTF

j_call: TRBJ1-3
d_call: TRBD1
v_call: TRBV20-1
clone_size: many
cdr3_nt: TGCAGTGCTTGGGACAGGGATGGGTCTGGAAACACCATATATTTT
cdr3_aa: CSAWDRDGSGNTIYF

j_call: TRBJ2-7
d_call: .
v_call: TRBV30
clone_size: many
cdr3_nt: TGTGCCTGGGGTGGAGGCAACACCTACGAGCAGTACTTC
cdr3_aa: CAWGGGNTYEQYF

j_call: TRBJ1-2
d_call: .
v_call: TRBV27
clone_size: many
cdr3_nt: TGTGCCAGCAGTTTATCGACCTGGTCAGGGGAAGGCTACACCTTC
cdr3_aa: CASSLSTWSGEGYTF

j_call: TRBJ2-2
d_call: TRBD2
v_call: TRBV27
clone_size: .
cdr3_nt: TGTGCCAGCAGTTTAGAAGGGACTAGCGGGAACACCGGGGAGCTGTTTTTT
cdr3_aa: CASSLEGTSGNTGELFF

j_call: TRBJ1-4
d_call: .
v_call: TRBV7-9
clone_size: many
cdr3_nt: TGTGCCAGCAGCTTCTCGGGGGCGGTGGGTGAAAAACTGTTTTTT
cdr3_aa: CASSFSGAVGEKLFF

j_call: TRBJ1-1
d_call: TRBD1
v_call: TRBV19
clone_size: many
cdr3_nt: TGTGCCAGTAGAGTCCAGGGACAGGCGAACACTGAAGCTTTCTTT
cdr3_aa: CASRVQGQANTEAFF

j_call: TRBJ2-1
d_call: TRBD2
v_call: TRBV15
clone_size: many
cdr3_nt: TGTGCCACCAGCATACTAGCGGAACCCTACAATGAGCAGTTCTTC
cdr3_aa: CATSILAEPYNEQFF

j_call: TRBJ2-1
d_call: .
v_call: TRBV3-1
clone_size: .
cdr3_nt: TGTGCCAGCAGCCAAGCGGGGCTAGCCCCCAATGAGCAGTTCTTC
cdr3_aa: CASSQAGLAPNEQFF

j_call: TRBJ2-7
d_call: .
v_call: TRBV2
clone_size: many
cdr3_nt: TGTGCCAGCAGTGCAGGGTACGAGCAGTACTTC
cdr3_aa: CASSAGYEQYF

j_call: TRBJ2-7
d_call: TRBD2
v_call: TRBV9
clone_size: many
cdr3_nt: TGTGCCAGCAGCGTAGGAGCGGGGGCCTCCTACGAGCAGTACTTC
cdr3_aa: CASSVGAGASYEQYF

j_call: TRBJ2-7
d_call: .
v_call: TRBV28
clone_size: many
cdr3_nt: TGTGCCAGCAGGTACAACAGGGCCCCCTACGAGCAGTACTTC
cdr3_aa: CASRYNRAPYEQYF

j_call: TRBJ1-1
d_call: .
v_call: TRBV6-5
clone_size: many
cdr3_nt: TGTGCCAGCAGTTACGCCCACCTGAACACTGAAGCTTTCTTT
cdr3_aa: CASSYAHLNTEAFF

j_call: TRBJ2-1
d_call: TRBD2
v_call: TRBV4-1
clone_size: .
cdr3_nt: TGCGCCAGCAGCCTTAGCGGGTACAATGAGCAGTTCTTC
cdr3_aa: CASSLSGYNEQFF

j_call: TRBJ1-2
d_call: TRBD1
v_call: TRBV28
clone_size: many
cdr3_nt: TGTGCCAGTCACAGGGGGGGGCGAGAAGGCTACACCTTC
cdr3_aa: CASHRGGREGYTF

j_call: TRBJ2-5
d_call: .
v_call: TRBV20-1
clone_size: many
cdr3_nt: TGCAGTGCTAGCAAGGTTCTAGAGACCCAGTACTTC
cdr3_aa: CSASKVLETQYF

j_call: TRBJ2-7
d_call: .
v_call: TRBV20-1
clone_size: many
cdr3_nt: TGCAGTGCTAGTGTCTCTGCCGACTCCTACGAGCAGTACTTC
cdr3_aa: CSASVSADSYEQYF

j_call: TRBJ2-3
d_call: .
v_call: TRBV7-9
clone_size: many
cdr3_nt: TGTGCCAGCAGCCTCGAAACAGATACGCAGTATTTT
cdr3_aa: CASSLETDTQYF

j_call: TRBJ2-1
d_call: TRBD1
v_call: TRBV27
clone_size: .
cdr3_nt: TGTGCCAGCAGGAGGGACAGTTACAATGAGCAGTTCTTC
cdr3_aa: CASRRDSYNEQFF

j_call: TRBJ1-1
d_call: .
v_call: TRBV7-2
clone_size: many
cdr3_nt: TGTGCCAGCAGCTCCAGGGACACTGAAGCTTTCTTT
cdr3_aa: CASSSRDTEAFF

j_call: TRBJ1-1
d_call: .
v_call: TRBV7-3
clone_size: many
cdr3_nt: TGTGCCAGCAGCCCGGGACACAGGAACACTGAAGCTTTCTTT
cdr3_aa: CASSPGHRNTEAFF

j_call: TRBJ1-4
d_call: .
v_call: TRBV2
clone_size: many
cdr3_nt: TGTGCCAGCACGGGTTTCGTTGGGGAAAAACTGTTTTTT
cdr3_aa: CASTGFVGEKLFF

j_call: TRBJ2-1
d_call: TRBD2
v_call: TRBV4-1
clone_size: few
cdr3_nt: TGCGCCAGCAGACGTGAACCCGGGACTAGCGGGGGGAGCGCCTACAATGAGCAGTTCTTC
cdr3_aa: CASRREPGTSGGSAYNEQFF

j_call: TRBJ1-3
d_call: TRBD1
v_call: TRBV7-9
clone_size: many
cdr3_nt: TGTGCCAGCAGCTCGGACAGGGCCTCTGGAAACACCATATATTTT
cdr3_aa: CASSSDRASGNTIYF

j_call: TRBJ2-1
d_call: .
v_call: TRBV11-3
clone_size: many
cdr3_nt: TGTGCCAGCAGCCGTGAGGGGGGACAAGCTTACAATGAGCAGTTCTTC
cdr3_aa: CASSREGGQAYNEQFF

j_call: TRBJ2-7
d_call: .
v_call: TRBV20-1
clone_size: .
cdr3_nt: TGCAGTGCTAGGTCGGGGTTAGAGCAGTACTTC
cdr3_aa: CSARSGLEQYF

j_call: TRBJ2-2
d_call: .
v_call: TRBV2
clone_size: many
cdr3_nt: TGTGCCAGCAGTGAGACACCGAACACCGGGGAGCTGTTTTTT
cdr3_aa: CASSETPNTGELFF

j_call: TRBJ2-5
d_call: TRBD1
v_call: TRBV4-2
clone_size: .
cdr3_nt: TGTGCCAGCAGCACCGGGACAGGGATGCGAGAGACCCAGTACTTC
cdr3_aa: CASSTGTGMRETQYF

j_call: TRBJ1-1
d_call: TRBD1
v_call: TRBV29-1
clone_size: many
cdr3_nt: TGCAGCGATGGGACAGCGAACACTGAAGCTTTCTTT
cdr3_aa: CSDGTANTEAFF

j_call: TRBJ1-2
d_call: .
v_call: TRBV6-1
clone_size: many
cdr3_nt: TGTGCCAGCAGTGTCTTAGGGGGTGGCTACACCTTC
cdr3_aa: CASSVLGGGYTF

j_call: TRBJ2-5
d_call: TRBD1
v_call: TRBV18
clone_size: few
cdr3_nt: TGTGCCAGCTCACTTCAAACGCCCGGGACAGGGGGCTTAGAGACCCAGTACTTC
cdr3_aa: CASSLQTPGTGGLETQYF

j_call: TRBJ2-7
d_call: TRBD1
v_call: TRBV6-1
clone_size: .
cdr3_nt: TGTGCCAGCAGCCCCCTGTCCGGGGGGACAGGGGGCTCCTACGAGCAGTACTTC
cdr3_aa: CASSPLSGGTGGSYEQYF

j_call: TRBJ2-5
d_call: .
v_call: TRBV13
clone_size: few
cdr3_nt: TGTGCCAGCAGCCGTCTAGGGGGGGGTCAAGAGACCCAGTACTTC
cdr3_aa: CASSRLGGGQETQYF

j_call: TRBJ2-7
d_call: TRBD1
v_call: TRBV28
clone_size: many
cdr3_nt: TGTGCCAGCAGTTTCGCAGGACAGGGGAACCTCTACGAGCAGTACTTC
cdr3_aa: CASSFAGQGNLYEQYF

j_call: TRBJ2-1
d_call: TRBD2
v_call: TRBV6-1
clone_size: many
cdr3_nt: TGTGCCAGTCGAGCGGGAGCGGGCAATGAGCAGTTCTTC
cdr3_aa: CASRAGAGNEQFF